A single sample is the source of the 27 T cell receptor beta chains below, sequenced in a study of T-cell reconstitution after alpha-beta-depleted transplantation in children. Molecular barcoding with unique molecular identifiers was used for the TCRbeta library. TCRdb re-derived calls from the PCR reads in MiXCR, one entry per CDR3 protein. The sample yields roughly 220,000 distinct CDR3 sequences, under 8.5% seen once. Sequenced material: PBMCs, mostly from graft donor cells, taken 360 days after TCRalphabeta/CD19-depleted stem cell transplant. The receptor source for this set is a male patient between 2 and 9 years old who had a stem cell transplant for acute myeloid leukemia, so the T cells may come from the graft donor.

This clonotype was seen ten or more times. This chain uses TRBV18 with TRBJ1-5, with a possible D match to TRBD1 (5 bases). V gave up 3 bases and J gave up 5 bases, with 8 bases separating them. CDR1 is KGHSH, CDR2 LQKENI, per germline. The CDR3 contains 13 residues. The CDR3 sequence: CASSPGRDQPQHF. The CDR3 nucleotides read TGTGCCAGCTCACCGGGGCGAGATCAGCCCCAGCATTTT.

The chain employs TRBV7-6 and TRBJ2-5; D is undetermined. There are 18 residues in the CDR3. V shed 3 bases and J shed 1 base, with 21 bases lying between them. Germline-derived CDR1 and CDR2 are SGHVS and FNYEAQ. For the CDR3, the DNA is TGTGCCAGCAGCTTCGGTATCAGTTCTCTCTCGGGCCAAGAGACCCAGTACTTC. Translated: CASSFGISSLSGQETQYF.

This clonotype was counted many times. CDR3 in DNA: TGTGCCAGCAGTCCGACAGGGGGAAATTCACCCCTCCACTTT. This encodes CASSPTGGNSPLHF. The chain combines TRBV12-3 or TRBV12-4 with TRBJ1-6; 9 bases agree with TRBD1. The CDR3 is 14 residues long. The V gene end was trimmed by 5 bases and the J gene end by 7 bases; junction bases not matched to a gene: 3.

Only a few counts were recorded for this clonotype. This rearrangement joins TRBV12-3 or TRBV12-4 to TRBJ1-2; 7 bases map to TRBD1. J gave up 0 bases and V 6 bases, and 7 bases lay outside the gene matches. This CDR3 comprises 15 residues. This chain's CDR3 is CASRGTERPNYGYTF. The CDR3 DNA follows: TGTGCCAGCAGGGGGACAGAGCGACCTAACTATGGCTACACCTTC.

This clonotype was counted between two and nine times. The V call is TRBV6-1, the J call TRBJ2-3; TRBD1 matches at 8 bases. In germline, CDR1 is MNHNS, CDR2 SASEGT. The CDR3 is 16 residues long. Trimming cost V 0 bases and J 4 bases; bases outside gene matches: 6. The chain's CDR3 is CASSEARRTGSDTQYF. The DNA of the CDR3 is TGTGCCAGCAGTGAAGCGCGGAGGACAGGGTCAGATACGCAGTATTTT.

This clonotype was seen more than once but under ten times. The gene calls are TRBV6-2 or TRBV6-3 and TRBJ2-1; TRBD2 aligns across 9 bases. Germline CDR1 MNHEY, CDR2 SVGEGT. With V trimmed by 2 bases and J by 6 bases, 5 bases remained unmatched. CDR3 length: 15 amino acids. The DNA for the CDR3 is TGTGCCAGCAGTTACGTAGCGGGAGCTGGCAATGAGCAGTTCTTC. This gives the protein CASSYVAGAGNEQFF.

This clonotype was counted a few times. The chain recombines TRBV5-1 with TRBJ2-1; TRBD1 is a possible D gene (6 bases). Trimming cost V 5 bases and J 0 bases, with 18 bases left between them. In germline, CDR1 is SGHRS, CDR2 YFSETQ. This CDR3 spans 17 amino acids. CDR3 protein: CASRSTGPLSSYNEQFF. The CDR3 DNA sequence: TGCGCCAGCAGGTCGACAGGCCCCCTTAGCTCCTACAATGAGCAGTTCTTC.

This clonotype came up a few times. The chain links TRBV28 to TRBJ1-2, with 10 nucleotides matching TRBD1. The germline gives CDR1 MDHEN, CDR2 SYDVKM. V was clipped by 3 bases and J by 4 bases; unmatched bases: 8. This CDR3 region has 16 residues. The CDR3 region has the DNA TGTGCCAGCAGTTTCCGGGACAGGGGACCACCCTATGGCTACACCTTC. It yields the protein CASSFRDRGPPYGYTF.

In its sample, this clonotype was seen many times. The genes are TRBV12-3 or TRBV12-4 and TRBJ1-5, with a weak D call TRBD1 (5 bases). This CDR3 spans 15 amino acids. V was shortened by 2 bases and J by 0 bases, with 8 bases between the two germline ends. CDR3 nucleotides: TGTGCCAGCAGTTTAAGGGGCCTTAGCAATCAGCCCCAGCATTTT. Translating gives CASSLRGLSNQPQHF.

The gene calls are TRBV12-3 or TRBV12-4 and TRBJ2-1; 7 bases match TRBD1. The CDR3 sequence is 17 residues long. V shed 0 bases, J shed 6 bases, and the junction held 11 bases outside the gene matches. The CDR3 here is CASSLARWSGTANEQFF. CDR3 sequence (DNA): TGTGCCAGCAGTTTAGCGCGGTGGTCGGGGACAGCCAATGAGCAGTTCTTC.

This clonotype was counted ten times or more. The rearrangement uses TRBV5-8 and TRBJ2-5, with D hard to call. Germline CDR1 SGHTS, CDR2 YDEGEE. Trimming pared 0 bases from V and 2 bases from J, leaving 5 bases between. The CDR3 extends over 13 amino acids. The CDR3 nucleotides are TGTGCCAGCAGCTTGGATGGTCAAGAGACCCAGTACTTC. Protein product: CASSLDGQETQYF.

The table lists this clonotype with a few counts. The chain carries TRBV7-2 and TRBJ2-7; 11 bases match TRBD2. With V trimmed by 5 bases and J by 3 bases, 6 bases remained unmatched. The CDR3 is made up of 15 amino acids. CDR1 is SGHTA and CDR2 is FQGNSA in the germline V gene. For the CDR3, the DNA is TGTGCCAGCAGCAAACTAGCGGGGGCCTTCTACGAGCAGTACGTC. Translated, it gives CASSKLAGAFYEQYV.

This clonotype came up a few times. The V and J genes are TRBV12-3 or TRBV12-4 and TRBJ2-5; D gene unclear. Trimming shortened V by 1 base and J by 5 bases, and 11 bases separated the two germline ends. The CDR3 extends over 14 amino acids. The DNA of the CDR3 is TGTGCCAGCAGTTTAGGGGCGTCGCCGGAGACCCAGTACTTC. Translating gives CASSLGASPETQYF.

This clonotype has only a few counts. The chain carries TRBV29-1 and TRBJ1-3; no reliable D call. Germline assignment: CDR1 SQVTM and CDR2 ANQGSEA. V gave up 7 bases and J gave up 0 bases, with 10 bases separating them. The CDR3 sequence is 13 residues long. CDR3 region: CSGTVDSGNTIYF. The CDR3 bases are TGCAGCGGGACGGTAGACTCTGGAAACACCATATATTTT. Combining the CDR3 with reference TRBV29-1 and TRBJ1-3 gives the whole variable domain SAVISQKPSRDICQRGTSLTIQCQVDSQVTMMFWYRQQPGQSLTLIATANQGSEATYESGFVIDKFPISRPNLTFSTLTVSNMSPEDSSIYLCSGTVDSGNTIYFGEGSWLTVV.

The CDR3 reads CASSAPRGGGGDTQYF. CDR3 DNA: TGCGCCAGCAGCGCACCACGCGGGGGCGGCGGGGATACGCAGTATTTT. This sequence joins TRBV5-1 and TRBJ2-3, with a tentative D call TRBD2 (7 bases). Trimming left V 4 bases short and J 6 bases short, with 21 bases between. This CDR3 contains 16 residues. Germline V CDR1 and CDR2: SGHRS, YFSETQ.

This clonotype was seen at least ten times. V and J are TRBV5-1 and TRBJ2-1; D uncertain. The CDR3 covers 12 residues. The ends were cut back, 2 bases at V and 7 bases at J, with 7 bases in the middle. From germline, CDR1 is SGHRS and CDR2 YFSETQ. Written as DNA, the CDR3 is TGCGCCAGCAGCTTTGAGCGAAATGAGCAGTTCTTC. This translates into CASSFERNEQFF.

This clonotype was observed a handful of times. This chain uses TRBV5-5 with TRBJ2-4; D is unresolved. This CDR3 contains 15 residues. Germline CDR1 and CDR2: SGHKS and YYEKEE (reference sequence). Trimming left V 2 bases short and J 0 bases short, with 9 bases between. CDR3 nucleotides: TGTGCCAGCAGCTTACGGACCCTAGCCAAAAACATTCAGTACTTC. Amino acids: CASSLRTLAKNIQYF. The entire variable domain, with the rest obtained from reference TRBV5-5 and TRBJ2-4, is as follows: DAGVTQSPTHLIKTRGQQVTLRCSPISGHKSVSWYQQVLGQGPQFIFQYYEKEERGRGNFPDRFSARQFPNYSSELNVNALLLGDSALYLCASSLRTLAKNIQYFGAGTRLSVL.

The chain is built from TRBV28 and TRBJ2-7, with D perhaps TRBD1 (5 bases). Trimming pared 9 bases from V and 2 bases from J, leaving 11 bases between. This CDR3 has 12 amino acids. CDR1 and CDR2 (germline): MDHEN, SYDVKM. Here the CDR3 reads CASGQGTYEQYF. In DNA, the CDR3 is TGTGCCAGTGGGCAGGGAACCTACGAGCAGTACTTC.

The sample holds a few counts of this clonotype. The gene calls are TRBV10-3 and TRBJ1-4, with unresolved D. The CDR3 extends over 14 amino acids. V was pared by 4 bases and J by 5 bases, with 11 bases between. Germline loops: CDR1 ENHRY, CDR2 SYGVKD. The CDR3 sequence is CAISGAARNEKLFF. CDR3 nucleotide sequence: TGTGCCATCAGTGGGGCAGCACGGAATGAAAAACTGTTTTTT.

This clonotype was counted a few times. The rearrangement links TRBV11-2 to TRBJ2-1; D not certain. The CDR3 runs to 11 residues. In germline, CDR1 is SGHAT, CDR2 FQNNGV. The V end lost 3 bases, the J end lost 10 bases, and 7 bases lay between the germline ends. This CDR3 is CASSFRLEQFF. The CDR3 DNA reads as TGTGCCAGCAGCTTTAGGTTGGAGCAGTTCTTC.

This clonotype was seen many times. The J gene is TRBJ2-7, the V gene TRBV18; 7 nucleotides line up with TRBD1. The junction had 6 bases not matched to a gene; V was cut back by 1 base and J by 3 bases. The CDR3 totals 15 residues. Germline V gene data show CDR1 as KGHSH and CDR2 as LQKENI. The CDR3 DNA reads as TGTGCCAGCTCACCACTTGGGACAGTTATCTACGAGCAGTACTTC. Its translation is CASSPLGTVIYEQYF.

This clonotype showed up many times. This chain connects TRBV5-1 to TRBJ1-6; D may be TRBD1 (6 bases). CDR3 size: 15 residues. Germline CDR1 SGHRS, CDR2 YFSETQ. Trimming removed 9 bases at V and 8 bases at J, with 21 bases between. The CDR3 here is CATSMDSRFDSPLHF. CDR3 in DNA: TGCGCCACCTCTATGGACAGCCGATTTGATTCACCCCTCCACTTT.

This clonotype was recorded many times. CDR3: CASSPTSQETQYF. CDR3 DNA: TGTGCCAGCAGCCCGACTAGCCAAGAGACCCAGTACTTC. The rearrangement links TRBV3-1 to TRBJ2-5, with D tentatively TRBD2 (6 bases). Germline V gives CDR1 LGHDT, CDR2 YNNKEL (reference sequence). The CDR3 has 13 amino acids. Trimming left V 4 bases short and J 1 base short, with 7 bases between.

The chain joins TRBV4-1 to TRBJ1-4, with unresolved D. This CDR3 contains 16 residues. V lost 4 bases and J lost 4, with 16 bases in between. Germline V lookup: CDR1 MGHRA, CDR2 YSYEKL. The CDR3 region is CASSPHFAVINEKLFF. The CDR3, as DNA: TGCGCCAGCAGCCCGCACTTCGCAGTTATTAATGAAAAACTGTTTTTT.

In its sample, this clonotype was seen many times. This chain uses TRBV5-1 with TRBJ2-3; D not resolved. The V gene lost 5 bases and the J gene lost 0 bases, with 4 bases spanning the gap. The CDR3 spans 12 residues. Per the germline V gene, CDR1 is SGHRS and CDR2 is YFSETQ. The DNA for the CDR3 is TGCGCCAGCAGGACTAGCACAGATACGCAGTATTTT. Its protein product is CASRTSTDTQYF.

V and J are TRBV5-6 and TRBJ2-7; no firm D call. V lost 4 bases and J lost 3, with 14 bases in between. This CDR3 region has 14 residues. The germline CDR1 and CDR2 sequences are SGHDT and YYEEEE. The CDR3 sequence: CASSPFSANYEQYF. CDR3 bases: TGTGCCAGCAGCCCCTTTTCAGCCAACTACGAGCAGTACTTC.

This clonotype was seen more than once but under ten times. V is TRBV18 and J is TRBJ2-7, with 7 nucleotides matching TRBD2. The CDR3 consists of 13 residues. The germline gives CDR1 KGHSH, CDR2 LQKENI. Germline trimming cut 3 bases from V and 4 bases from J; bases unmatched to any gene: 3. CDR3 in amino acids: CASSPMREYEQYV. CDR3 bases: TGTGCCAGCTCACCCATGCGGGAGTACGAGCAGTACGTC.